This entry is about one T cell receptor beta chain. This sample was included in a study of blood T cell repertoires in COVID-19. Germline CDR1 is SGHVS and CDR2 is FQNEAQ. V dropped 2 bases and J dropped 8; count of bases not matched to a gene: 5. The CDR3 covers 14 residues. Individuals drawn from about two dozen US areas were roughly 18 to 95 years old. Per the study methods: Estimation of nucleated cell counts was performed using reference gene primer amplification. The repertoire was sequenced with immunoSEQ multiplex PCR; TCRdb's copy has only in-frame clones and lacks some. V, J and clone size are taken as reported in that table, and D and trimming were inferred from the DNA itself. The sample lists roughly 230,000 clones, about 80% seen once, with roughly 3.2% in the top ten.

The receptor was derived from a man aged 50 or older who had recovered from COVID-19. The gene calls are TRBV7-8 and TRBJ2-2; 7 bases map to TRBD1. The specimen sequenced was PBMCs or T cells enriched from blood (not recorded which). The CDR3 spells CASSLRARGGELFF. In nucleotides, the CDR3 is TGTGCCAGCAGCTTAAGGGCCAGGGGGGGGGAGCTGTTTTTT.